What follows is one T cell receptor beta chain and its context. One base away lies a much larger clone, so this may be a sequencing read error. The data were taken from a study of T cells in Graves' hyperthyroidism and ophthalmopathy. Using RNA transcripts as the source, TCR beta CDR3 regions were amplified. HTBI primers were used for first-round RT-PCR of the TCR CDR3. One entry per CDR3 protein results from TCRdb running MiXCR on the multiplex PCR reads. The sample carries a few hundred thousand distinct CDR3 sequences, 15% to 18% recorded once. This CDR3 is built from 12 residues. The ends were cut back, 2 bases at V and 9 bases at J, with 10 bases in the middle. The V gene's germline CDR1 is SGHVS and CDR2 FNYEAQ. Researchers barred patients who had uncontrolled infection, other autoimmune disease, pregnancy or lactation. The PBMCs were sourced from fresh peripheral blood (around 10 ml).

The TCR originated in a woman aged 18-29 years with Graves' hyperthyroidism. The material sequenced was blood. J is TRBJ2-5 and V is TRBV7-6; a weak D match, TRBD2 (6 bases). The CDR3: CASSLLGEAQYF. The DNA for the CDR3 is TGTGCCAGCAGCTTATTGGGGGAGGCCCAGTACTTC.